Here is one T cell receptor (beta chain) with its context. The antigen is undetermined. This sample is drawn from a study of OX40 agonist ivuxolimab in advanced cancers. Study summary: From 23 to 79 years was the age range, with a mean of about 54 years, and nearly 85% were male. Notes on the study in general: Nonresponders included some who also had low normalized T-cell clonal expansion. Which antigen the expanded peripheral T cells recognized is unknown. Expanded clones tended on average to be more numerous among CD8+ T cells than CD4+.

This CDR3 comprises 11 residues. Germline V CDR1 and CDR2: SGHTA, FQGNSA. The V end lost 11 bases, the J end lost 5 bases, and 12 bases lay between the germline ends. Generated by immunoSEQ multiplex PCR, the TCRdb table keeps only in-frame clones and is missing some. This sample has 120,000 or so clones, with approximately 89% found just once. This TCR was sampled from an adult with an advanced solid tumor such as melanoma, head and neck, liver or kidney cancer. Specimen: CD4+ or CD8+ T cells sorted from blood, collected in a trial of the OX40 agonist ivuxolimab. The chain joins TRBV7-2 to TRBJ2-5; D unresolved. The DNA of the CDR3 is TGTGCCTCCCTCGTGGCTGAGACCCAGTACTTC. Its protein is CASLVAETQYF.